This T cell receptor beta chain appears in the sequencing data of a study of T cell responses to AZD1222 COVID-19 vaccine. V lost 5 bases to trimming and J lost 4 bases; unmatched junction nucleotides: 4. The CDR3 length is 13 residues. Broader study findings: Within unmutated variant regions lay the reported targets of nearly half of spike-specific TCRs. Donors in the cohort were predominantly white British and more often female, and clonal diversity was possibly underestimated. Across spike, vaccine-associated CD4 TCRs were found, dominant at 160-218 and 743-854.

Assay used: immunoSEQ multiplex PCR; TCRdb lists only in-frame clones, some missing. The sample includes 90,000 to 150,000 clones, around 90% of them seen just once. About this clone: Its antigen is not known.

The chain uses TRBV12-3 or TRBV12-4 and TRBJ1-2; 7 nucleotides match TRBD1. The sequence derives from an adult in good health. The input for sequencing was peripheral blood, taken on day 0 of AZD1222 vaccination. Here the CDR3 DNA reads TGTGCCAGCAGTCGGGACAGCAGCTATGGCTACACCTTC. As protein: CASSRDSSYGYTF.